This T cell receptor beta chain was identified in a study of cytomegalovirus exposure and HLA in healthy donors. General study findings and limits: In a later analysis, TCR beta V- and J-gene trimming showed a link to a missense DCLRE1C variant.

While unrecorded immune exposures were likely, the donors were nominally healthy when sampled. Deletions cut 4 bases from V and 0 bases from J, with 13 bases between. Germline V gene data show CDR1 as SEHNR and CDR2 as FQNEAQ (reference sequence). The CDR3 runs to 15 residues. PCR amplification relied on 60 Vbeta primers (plus 13 Jbeta primers). Clones were sequenced by immunoSEQ multiplex PCR, and TCRdb holds only the in-frame ones, with some missing. Of around 200,000 clones listed, roughly four fifths are singletons. Note on this clone: Its specificity is unknown.

The sequencing input was PBMCs. The chain is built from TRBV7-9 and TRBJ2-7; D may be TRBD1 (6 bases). The origin of this receptor is a man in his fifties or sixties in good health and CMV-seronegative. CDR3 region: CASSSWDTNSYEQYF. For the CDR3, the DNA is TGTGCCAGCAGCTCCTGGGACACAAACTCCTACGAGCAGTACTTC.